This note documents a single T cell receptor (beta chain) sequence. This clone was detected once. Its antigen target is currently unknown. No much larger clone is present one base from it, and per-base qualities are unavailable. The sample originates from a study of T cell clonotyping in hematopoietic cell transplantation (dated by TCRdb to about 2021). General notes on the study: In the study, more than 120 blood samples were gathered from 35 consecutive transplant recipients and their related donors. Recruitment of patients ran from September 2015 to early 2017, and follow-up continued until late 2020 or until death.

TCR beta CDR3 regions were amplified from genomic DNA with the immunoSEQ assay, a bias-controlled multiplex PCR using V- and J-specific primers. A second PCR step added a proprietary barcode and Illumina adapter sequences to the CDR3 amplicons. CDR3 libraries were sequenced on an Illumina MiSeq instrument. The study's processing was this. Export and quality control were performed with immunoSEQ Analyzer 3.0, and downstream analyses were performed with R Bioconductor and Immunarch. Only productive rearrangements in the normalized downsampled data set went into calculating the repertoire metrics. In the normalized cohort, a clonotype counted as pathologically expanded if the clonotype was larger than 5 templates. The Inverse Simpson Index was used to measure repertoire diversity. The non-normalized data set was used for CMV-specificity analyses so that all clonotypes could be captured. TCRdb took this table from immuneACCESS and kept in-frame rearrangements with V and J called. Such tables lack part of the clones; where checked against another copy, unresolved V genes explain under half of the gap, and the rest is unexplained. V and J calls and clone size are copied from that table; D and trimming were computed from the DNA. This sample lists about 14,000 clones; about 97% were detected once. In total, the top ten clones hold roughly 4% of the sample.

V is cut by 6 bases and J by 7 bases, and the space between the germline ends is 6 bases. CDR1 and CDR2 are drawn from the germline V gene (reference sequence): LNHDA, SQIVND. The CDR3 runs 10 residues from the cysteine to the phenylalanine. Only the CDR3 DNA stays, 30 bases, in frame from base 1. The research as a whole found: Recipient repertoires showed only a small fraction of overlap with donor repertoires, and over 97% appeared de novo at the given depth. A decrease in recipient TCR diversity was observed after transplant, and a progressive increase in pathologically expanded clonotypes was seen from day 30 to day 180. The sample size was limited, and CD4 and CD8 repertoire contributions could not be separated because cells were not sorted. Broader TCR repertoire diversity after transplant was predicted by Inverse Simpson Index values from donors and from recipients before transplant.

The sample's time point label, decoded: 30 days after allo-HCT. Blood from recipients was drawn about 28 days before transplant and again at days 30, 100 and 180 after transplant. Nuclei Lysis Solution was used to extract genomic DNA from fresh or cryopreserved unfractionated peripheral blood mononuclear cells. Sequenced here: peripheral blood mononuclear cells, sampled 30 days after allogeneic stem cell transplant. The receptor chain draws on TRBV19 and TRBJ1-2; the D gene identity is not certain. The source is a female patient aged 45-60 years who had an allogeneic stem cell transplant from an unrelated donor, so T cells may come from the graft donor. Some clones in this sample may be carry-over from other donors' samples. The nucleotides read TGTGCCAGTAGCTCAGTTGGCTACACCTTC. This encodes CASSSVGYTF.